The sequence of this T cell receptor (beta chain) was determined in a study of shared clonotypes between healthy human individuals. Genomic DNA per cell subset filled all wells of several immunoSEQ plates. Some clones are missing from TCRdb's copy, which holds only in-frame ones; the method was immunoSEQ multiplex PCR. The table lists approximately 2.5 million clones, 93% of them singletons. The germline gives CDR1 MNHNS, CDR2 SASEGT. V gave up 5 bases and J gave up 4 bases; unmatched junction bases: 4. The CDR3 spans 14 residues. The sequenced sample consisted of naive CD4+ T cells from PBMCs. The subset was: CD45RA+ positively selected. The gene calls are TRBV6-1 and TRBJ1-4, with TRBD1 matching 7 bases. The clonotype was recovered from a man between 18 and 29 years old in good health. Some clones in this sample may be carry-over from other donors' samples. The CDR3 DNA follows: TGTGCCAGCAGTCGACAGGGATTTAATGAAAAACTGTTTTTT. Residues: CASSRQGFNEKLFF.